This TCR beta chain comes out of a study of OX40 agonist ivuxolimab in advanced cancers. The wider study: An agonistic human IgG2 monoclonal antibody against OX40 (CD134) was given. Eligibility admitted prior anti-PD-1, anti-PD-L1 or anti-CTLA-4 therapy; around 41% had some. Study results and limitations: CD4+ T cells averaged fewer expanded clones than CD8+ T cells.

Enrollment shut out patients with autoimmune disease history or systemic immunosuppression. As concerns this clone: Its antigen is as yet unknown.

Assay used: immunoSEQ multiplex PCR; TCRdb lists only in-frame clones, some missing. The data show 70,000 to 95,000 clones, about 92% seen once. The ends were cut back, 6 bases at V and 9 bases at J, with 12 bases in the middle. Germline V gene sequence: CDR1 MNHNS, CDR2 SASEGT. This CDR3 is 13 amino acids long. The sequenced sample was CD4+ or CD8+ T cells sorted from blood, obtained in a trial of the OX40 agonist ivuxolimab. The rearrangement links TRBV6-1 to TRBJ1-6; D possibly corresponds to TRBD1 (5 bases). The TCR sequence derives from an adult with an advanced solid tumor such as melanoma, head and neck, liver or kidney cancer. CDR3 in DNA: TGTGCCAGCAGGGGGGACGGGAGTTCACCCCTCCACTTT. Amino acid sequence: CASRGDGSSPLHF.